A single sample is the source of the 9 T cell receptor beta chains below, sequenced in a study of Graves' ophthalmopathy and Graves' hyperthyroidism. CDR3 regions of TCR beta were amplified from RNA transcripts. Investigators did first-round RT-PCR with HTBI primers, then second-round multiplex PCR. A single record per CDR3 protein comes from TCRdb applying MiXCR to the multiplex PCR reads. The table has about 1.2 million distinct CDR3 sequences, 36% seen once. Material for sequencing was peripheral blood or thyroid tissue (not recorded which). These receptors were collected from an adult man with Graves' hyperthyroidism.

This clonotype was seen a handful of times. The CDR3 region has the DNA TGTGCCAGCAGCCAATCGATCCGGCAGATTAATTCACCCCTCCACTTT. Translating gives CASSQSIRQINSPLHF. The rearrangement links TRBV14 to TRBJ1-6; D gene unclear. The ends were cut back, 2 bases at V and 6 bases at J, with 14 bases in the middle. Per the germline V gene, CDR1 is SGHDN and CDR2 is FVKESK. The CDR3 has 16 residues.

This clonotype was counted only a few times. The chain couples TRBV2 to TRBJ1-2; 7 bases align to TRBD1. The germline V gene encodes CDR1 SNHLY and CDR2 FYNNEI. The CDR3 is 12 amino acids. Unmatched junction bases numbered 5, after V lost 9 bases and J lost 4 bases. Here the CDR3 reads CASYRGSYGYTF. CDR3 coding DNA: TGTGCCAGTTACAGGGGAAGCTATGGCTACACCTTC.

This clonotype was detected ten times or more. The chain combines TRBV11-2 with TRBJ2-5, with D tentatively TRBD2 (7 bases). Germline assignment: CDR1 SGHAT and CDR2 FQNNGV. This CDR3 region has 13 residues. Deletions cut 5 bases from V and 5 bases from J, with 12 bases between. As DNA, the CDR3 is TGTGCCAGCAGCCGGGGGGCGTGGGAGACCCAGTACTTC. Protein: CASSRGAWETQYF.

This clonotype has at least ten counts. The rearrangement uses TRBV25-1 and TRBJ1-2; no firm D call. V was shortened by 5 bases and J by 1 base, with 8 bases between the two germline ends. Germline CDR1 reads MGHDK; CDR2 reads SYGVNS. This CDR3 has 13 residues. The CDR3 DNA follows: TGTGCCAGCAGTATGGCCAATAACTATGGCTACACCTTC. Its translation is CASSMANNYGYTF.

This clonotype turned up a few times. This chain uses TRBV7-9 with TRBJ2-7, with D possibly being TRBD1 (5 bases). V was clipped by 6 bases and J by 6 bases, with 18 bases between them. The CDR3 totals 14 residues. CDR1 SEHNR and CDR2 FQNEAQ come from the germline V gene (reference sequence). CDR3 sequence (DNA): TGTGCCAGCAGTCCAGCAGGGAACTATGTCGAGCAGTACTTC. Its protein product is CASSPAGNYVEQYF.

The chain couples TRBV30 to TRBJ1-2; weak D call: TRBD1 (5 bases). This CDR3 is 15 amino acids long. Germline V lookup: CDR1 GTSNPN, CDR2 SVGIG (reference sequence). Between the trimmed V and J ends, which lost 4 bases and 0 bases, there was a span of 15 bases. The CDR3 DNA is TGTGCCTGGACCTCCTCCCCAGGGACTAACTATGGCTACACCTTC. It codes for CAWTSSPGTNYGYTF.

J is TRBJ1-1 and V is TRBV30, with 7 bases lining up with TRBD1. Germline V gene data show CDR1 as GTSNPN and CDR2 as SVGIG (reference sequence). Trimming cost V 8 bases and J 4 bases; bases outside gene matches: 13. The CDR3 contains 14 residues. The CDR3, as DNA: TGTGCCCGGACCCGATCAGGGGGATTCACTGAAGCTTTCTTT. It codes for CARTRSGGFTEAFF.

Many counts were recorded for this clonotype. The gene calls are TRBV5-1 and TRBJ1-5, with D possibly being TRBD1 (5 bases). The CDR3 loop spans 13 amino acids. Per germline, CDR1 SGHRS and CDR2 YFSETQ. Between the trimmed V and J ends, which lost 4 bases and 7 bases, there was a span of 12 bases. CDR3 DNA: TGCGCCAGCAGCCCCGGGGGGGAACAGCCCCAGCATTTT. It yields the protein CASSPGGEQPQHF.

The rearrangement links TRBV28 to TRBJ1-2, with D possibly TRBD1 on 6 matching bases. The CDR3 runs 14 residues. Trimming pared 2 bases from V and 7 bases from J, leaving 14 bases between. Germline V gene sequence: CDR1 MDHEN, CDR2 SYDVKM. The DNA of the CDR3 is TGTGCCAGCAGTTTAGAACAGGGTGGTAGTGGCTACACCTTC. Protein sequence: CASSLEQGGSGYTF.